This T cell receptor (beta chain) emerged from a study of CD8 T cells in ankylosing spondylitis. General observations from the study: A motif in TCR beta, a set of under ten highly homologous variants, appeared characteristic of ankylosing spondylitis blood. Clones linked to disease were reported to show significant enrichment in matched ankylosing spondylitis synovial fluid. Both synovial fluid and blood in reactive arthritis had previously been reported to carry some motif variants.

This CDR3 is 15 amino acids long. Losses at the gene ends were 2 bases for V and 3 bases for J; bases not matched to a gene: 2. In this sample, this clonotype turned up a few times. Its antigen is not identified. In TCRdb, the 5' RACE reads were re-called with MiXCR into one record per CDR3 protein. The table includes 130,000 or so distinct CDR3 sequences, more than 15% detected once. The receptor was isolated from a male donor with ankylosing spondylitis. What was sequenced was blood, either unsorted or a sorted T cell fraction (not recorded which). The chain links TRBV12-3 or TRBV12-4 to TRBJ2-2; TRBD1 matches at 8 bases. The CDR3 loop reads CASSLIQGDTGELFF. The CDR3 DNA reads TGTGCCAGCAGTTTAATACAGGGGGACACCGGGGAGCTGTTTTTT.